Below are 5 T cell receptor beta chains sequenced from a single sample in a study of T cells in Graves' hyperthyroidism and ophthalmopathy. Template material for amplifying TCR beta CDR3 regions consisted of RNA transcripts. With the HTBI primer set, the TCR CDR3 went through a first round of RT-PCR. TCRdb passed the multiplex PCR reads through MiXCR, listing each CDR3 protein once. The repertoire holds hundreds of thousands of distinct CDR3 sequences, with under 45% as singletons. The sequencing sample was made of blood. Receptors were obtained from a woman in her forties with Graves' hyperthyroidism.

Points on this clonotype: This may be a read error, as it is one base from a much larger clone. The chain uses TRBV7-2 and TRBJ2-7; D might be TRBD2 (6 bases). Germline-derived CDR1 and CDR2 are SGHTA and FQGNSA. The CDR3 extends over 16 amino acids. The V and J ends lost 4 bases and 7 bases respectively, with 23 bases between them. CDR3 in amino acids: CASSSVEGGVRHEQYF. DNA of the CDR3: TGTGCCAGCAGCTCAGTGGAGGGCGGGGTGAGGCATGAGCAGTACTTC.

This clonotype was counted only a few times. V usage is TRBV29-1 and J usage is TRBJ1-6; D may be TRBD1 (5 bases). V was shortened by 3 bases and J by 7 bases, with 13 bases between the two germline ends. CDR1 and CDR2 from the germline V gene are SQVTM and ANQGSEA. CDR3 size: 14 residues. CDR3 sequence (DNA): TGCAGCGTTGACGACGGGGGACCGAATTCACCCCTCCACTTT. It yields the protein CSVDDGGPNSPLHF.

This clonotype was observed a few times. The rearrangement uses TRBV16 and TRBJ1-2, with TRBD1 matching 9 bases. The ends lost 4 bases at V and 4 bases at J; junction bases unmatched: 4. Germline CDR1 and CDR2: KGHSY and FQNENV. The CDR3 runs 14 residues. CDR3 sequence: CASSRTGAAYGYTF. The CDR3 DNA follows: TGTGCCAGCAGCCGGACAGGGGCGGCCTATGGCTACACCTTC.

The chain uses TRBV6-1 and TRBJ1-5, with D possibly TRBD1 on 5 matching bases. The germline CDR1 and CDR2 sequences are MNHNS and SASEGT. V shed 1 base and J shed 7 bases, with 8 bases lying between them. This CDR3 region has 13 residues. The chain's CDR3 is CASSEGGSQPQHF. The DNA for the CDR3 is TGTGCCAGCAGTGAAGGGGGGAGCCAGCCCCAGCATTTT.

The chain recombines TRBV10-3 with TRBJ1-5, with 8 nucleotides matching TRBD1. V shed 1 base, J shed 4 bases, and the junction held 12 bases outside the gene matches. Germline V gene data show CDR1 as ENHRY and CDR2 as SYGVKD. The CDR3 has 18 amino acids. CDR3 loop: CAISEFETAGTGNQPQHF. DNA of the CDR3: TGTGCCATCAGTGAGTTCGAGACCGCCGGGACAGGAAATCAGCCCCAGCATTTT.